The sequence of this TCR beta chain was determined in a study of CD8+ T cells in alopecia areata (dated by TCRdb to 2016 to 2019). A note on the overall study: High-throughput TCRbeta sequencing was used to examine T cell clonal expansion in alopecia areata in both the C3H/HeJ mouse model and human patients. Scalp tissue and sorted CD4+ and CD8+ peripheral blood T cells from patchy and totalis/universalis alopecia areata patients and from healthy controls were covered by human TCRbeta sequencing. Clonality in the scalp was compared among normal scalp (n=4), patchy alopecia areata scalp (n=8), and alopecia totalis/universalis scalp (n=8). The RNA source kit depended on sample type: the PAXgene miRNA kit for fixed scalp, the miRNeasy kit for PBMCs, and the RNeasy kit for mouse skin. TCRbeta CDR3 regions were amplified by immunoSEQ multiplex PCR with 35 Vbeta forward and 13 Jbeta reverse primers.

The junction carries 17 bases between V and J, which are trimmed by 0 bases and 2 bases respectively. The CDR3, from cysteine to phenylalanine, totals 17 residues. Only the CDR3 region is kept as DNA, spanning 51 bases read in frame from base 1. Reading the germline V gene gives CDR1 SGDLS and CDR2 YYNGEE. For this clone: Its antigen is unknown. No base qualities exist here, and no much larger clone lies one base off it.

Libraries were made using the immunoSEQ multiplex PCR assay. RNA was extracted from all samples and reverse transcribed into cDNA, which served as template for TCR sequencing. First-strand cDNA was synthesized with SuperScript III using a 2:1 mix of oligo-dT and random hexamers. A synthetic immune receptor repertoire was used to gauge amplification bias, and whatever bias remained was removed computationally. Regarding the original processing steps: Raw reads were preprocessed to remove errors, and CDR3 was defined by IMGT conventions from the conserved cysteine to phenylalanine. To get clonality, Shannon entropy was normalized by log2 of the number of productive unique TCRs and the result was subtracted from 1. Scalp TCRbeta sequences were cross-referenced with sorted blood CD4 and CD8 repertoires so that the CD4 or CD8 identity of scalp clones could be inferred. The clones in this table, taken by TCRdb from immuneACCESS, are in-frame only. Not every clone is retained; where verified, under half of the shortfall comes from an unresolved V gene, and the cause of the rest is unknown. The DNA gave D and trimming, while V, J and clone size come from that table. The sample table shows 50,000 to 70,000 clones, and roughly two fifths are seen once. 51% of the sample belongs to the ten largest clones.

What the research found in general, with its limitations: Resident alphabeta T cells in normal human skin are also sequenced, complicating scalp TCR repertoire analysis, unlike mouse skin dominated by gammadelta T cells. Lesional scalp, especially in alopecia totalis/universalis, showed higher clonality and more expanded CD8+ clones than normal scalp, suggesting antigenic drive. Shared TCR sequences between patients were less evident than in mice, which may be partly attributable to HLA diversity in the patient population.

From alopecia areata patients, peripheral blood was collected along with lesional scalp punch biopsies. PBMCs were isolated by density centrifugation and stained for CD3, CD4 and CD8, after which CD4+ and CD8+ T cells were sorted on a FACSAria. As part of a multicenter biomarker study, untreated alopecia areata patients were recruited. Blood CD8+ T cells from about five biomarker-study patients were further sorted into NKG2D-low and NKG2D-high fractions. This receptor chain uses TRBV9 and TRBJ1-2; no D gene is confidently identified. The TCR was taken from a human donor with alopecia areata. Sequencing was performed on NKG2D-low CD8+ T cells sorted from blood. The cell subset or site label, as the study defines it: sorted CD8+ NKG2D-low blood T cells. The bases read TGTGCCAGCAGCGTAGTAGGAACAGTTATCCCCAACTATGGCTACACCTTC. Its translation reads: CASSVVGTVIPNYGYTF.